This passage covers 2 T cell receptor beta chains from one sample sequenced in a study of blood T cell repertoires in COVID-19. Data came from immunoSEQ multiplex PCR; TCRdb stores just in-frame clones and leaves some out. The sample records some 48,000 clones, roughly 83% being singletons. Sequenced input: peripheral blood. These receptors all come from a man aged 50-60 years with acute or convalescent COVID-19.

This clone has a single count. The V gene is TRBV30, the J gene TRBJ1-5; D ambiguous. The V end was cut by 0 bases, the J end by 7 bases, with 13 bases between. In germline, CDR1 is GTSNPN, CDR2 SVGIG (reference sequence). The CDR3 has 14 amino acids. The CDR3: CAWSVPSGWQPQHF. The CDR3 nucleotides read TGTGCCTGGAGTGTACCCAGCGGTTGGCAGCCCCAGCATTTT.

The chain combines TRBV7-8 with TRBJ1-1; TRBD1 matches 9 bases. With 5 bases clipped from V and 1 base from J, the junction kept 5 bases outside the gene matches. The CDR3 is 15 residues long. The germline V gene has CDR1 SGHVS and CDR2 FQNEAQ. The CDR3 spells CASSPRTGANTEAFF. The CDR3 DNA follows: TGTGCCAGCAGCCCTAGGACAGGGGCGAACACTGAAGCTTTCTTT.